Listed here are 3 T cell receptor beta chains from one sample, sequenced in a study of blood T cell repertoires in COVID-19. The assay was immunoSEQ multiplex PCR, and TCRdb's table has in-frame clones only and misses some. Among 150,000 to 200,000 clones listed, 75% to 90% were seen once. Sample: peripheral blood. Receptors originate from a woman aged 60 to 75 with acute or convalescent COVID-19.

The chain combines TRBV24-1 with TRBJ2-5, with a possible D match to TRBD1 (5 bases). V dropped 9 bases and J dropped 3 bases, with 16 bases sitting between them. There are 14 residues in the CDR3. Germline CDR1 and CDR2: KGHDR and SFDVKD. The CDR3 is CATSPQGVEETQYF. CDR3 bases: TGTGCCACCTCTCCCCAGGGCGTTGAAGAGACCCAGTACTTC.

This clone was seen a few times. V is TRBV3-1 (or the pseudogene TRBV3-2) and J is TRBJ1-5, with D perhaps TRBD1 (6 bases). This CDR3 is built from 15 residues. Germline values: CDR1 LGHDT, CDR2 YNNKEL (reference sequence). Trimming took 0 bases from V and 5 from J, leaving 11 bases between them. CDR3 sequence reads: CASSQDGQGYQPQHF. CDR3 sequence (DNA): TGTGCCAGCAGCCAAGACGGTCAGGGGTATCAGCCCCAGCATTTT.

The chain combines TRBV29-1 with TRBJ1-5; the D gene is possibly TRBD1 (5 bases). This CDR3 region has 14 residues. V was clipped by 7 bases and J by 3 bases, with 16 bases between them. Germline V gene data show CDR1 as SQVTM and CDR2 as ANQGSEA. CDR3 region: CSAITGTANQPQHF. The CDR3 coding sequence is TGCAGCGCCATAACCGGGACTGCCAATCAGCCCCAGCATTTT.